The 20 T cell receptor beta chains below all came from one sample that was sequenced in a study of blood T cell repertoires in COVID-19 (dated by TCRdb to about 2020). Library preparation was by the immunoSEQ multiplex PCR assay. The table was pulled from immuneACCESS by TCRdb, which kept in-frame rearrangements only. Such tables lose some clones; where checked, under half of the loss comes from unresolved V genes, and the rest has no known cause. In this sample the table shows about 28,000 clones, 88% of which occur a single time. The ten largest clones add up to 7.9% of the sample. The sequencing sample was made of peripheral blood. Every receptor here comes from a man aged 60-69 years with COVID-19, enrolled during active disease.

The rearrangement joins TRBV3-1 (or the pseudogene TRBV3-2) to TRBJ2-3; 11 bases are shared with TRBD2. The CDR3 totals 15 residues. J was trimmed by 1 base and V by 5 bases; bases with no gene match: 2. Germline-derived CDR1 and CDR2 are LGHDT and YNNKEL (reference sequence). CDR3 DNA sequence: TGTGCCAGCAGCTCGGGACTAGCGGGCACAGATACGCAGTATTTT. This translates into CASSSGLAGTDTQYF.

In its sample, this clone was seen a few times. V is TRBV11-2 and J is TRBJ1-6, with D hard to call. The CDR3 consists of 17 residues. Germline CDR1 and CDR2: SGHAT and FQNNGV. The V end was cut by 4 bases, the J end by 4 bases, with 17 bases between. The CDR3 region has the DNA TGTGCCAGCAGCTCCTACATGTCCACGGGGTATAATTCACCCCTCCACTTT. This codes for CASSSYMSTGYNSPLHF.

This chain connects TRBV4-2 to TRBJ1-3; no firm D call. Trimming cost V 0 bases and J 0 bases, with 12 bases left between them. The CDR3 contains 17 residues. Germline CDR1 LGHNA, CDR2 YNFKEQ. CDR3 nucleotides: TGTGCCAGCAGCCAAGATATGTCAGATTACTCTGGAAACACCATATATTTT. Translating gives CASSQDMSDYSGNTIYF.

The V call is TRBV4-3, the J call TRBJ2-7; 8 nucleotides agree with TRBD2. The CDR3 loop spans 17 amino acids. With 1 base clipped from V and 0 bases from J, the junction kept 8 bases outside the gene matches. The germline CDR1 and CDR2 sequences are LGHNA and YSLEER. This CDR3 is CASSQVLLADPSYEQYF. The CDR3 DNA reads TGCGCCAGCAGCCAAGTCCTACTAGCGGATCCCTCCTACGAGCAGTACTTC.

V usage is TRBV19 and J usage is TRBJ1-1; possibly TRBD1 for D (6 bases). The V end was cut by 4 bases, the J end by 4 bases, with 13 bases between. The CDR3 is 14 amino acids. The germline CDR1 and CDR2 sequences are LNHDA and SQIVND (reference sequence). The CDR3 sequence: CASSTQPGATEAFF. CDR3 sequence (DNA): TGTGCCAGTAGTACCCAACCAGGGGCCACTGAAGCTTTCTTT.

The V and J genes are TRBV6-4 and TRBJ2-2, with 7 bases lining up with TRBD2. After removal of 6 bases from V and 4 bases from J, the junction contained 5 bases not matched to a gene. The germline CDR1 and CDR2 sequences are MRHNA and SNTAGT. The CDR3 is made up of 14 amino acids. The CDR3 bases are TGTGCCAGCAGGCGGGAGTATATCACCGGGGAGCTGTTTTTT. Protein sequence: CASRREYITGELFF.

This rearrangement joins TRBV7-2 to TRBJ1-4, with TRBD1 matching over 8 bases. The CDR3 covers 15 residues. CDR1 and CDR2 (germline): SGHTA, FQGNSA. V gave up 2 bases and J gave up 7 bases; unmatched junction bases: 6. As DNA, the CDR3 is TGTGCCAGCAGCTTATTAGGCACAGGGGGTGAAAAACTGTTTTTT. Its translation is CASSLLGTGGEKLFF. Filled out from reference TRBV7-2 and TRBJ1-4, the complete variable domain reads GAGVSQSPSNKVTEKGKDVELRCDPISGHTALYWYRQSLGQGLEFLIYFQGNSAPDKSGLPSDRFSAERTGGSVSTLTIQRTQQEDSAVYLCASSLLGTGGEKLFFGSGTQLSVL.

V and J are TRBV19 and TRBJ1-1, with a possible D match to TRBD1 (5 bases). The germline V and J ends were trimmed by 3 bases and 12 bases, with 14 bases remaining between them. CDR1 LNHDA and CDR2 SQIVND come from the germline V gene (reference sequence). The CDR3 runs to 12 residues. The CDR3 loop reads CASSIVSGRTFF. DNA for the CDR3: TGTGCCAGTAGTATCGTCTCAGGGAGGACTTTCTTT. The full variable domain, with the rest looked up from reference TRBV19 and TRBJ1-1, is DGGITQSPKYLFRKEGQNVTLSCEQNLNHDAMYWYRQDPGQGLRLIYYSQIVNDFQKGDIAEGYSVSREKKESFPLTVTSAQKNPTAFYLCASSIVSGRTFFGQGTRLTVV.

The chain is built from TRBV3-1 (or the pseudogene TRBV3-2) and TRBJ1-6; 9 bases agree with TRBD1. CDR1 is LGHDT and CDR2 is YNNKEL in the germline V gene (reference sequence). V lost 6 bases and J lost 4; bases outside the gene matches: 4. The CDR3 spans 15 residues. The CDR3 coding sequence is TGTGCCAGCAGACAGACAGGGGGGTATAATTCACCCCTCCACTTT. Amino acid sequence: CASRQTGGYNSPLHF.

The chain joins TRBV25-1 to TRBJ2-2; possible D gene TRBD2, 6 bases. Looked up from germline, CDR1 is MGHDK and CDR2 is SYGVNS. Trimming stripped 2 bases from V and 9 bases from J, with 16 bases between. The CDR3 is made up of 15 amino acids. The CDR3 DNA reads TGTGCCAGCAGTGAACTAGCGAGCACCGGGAGGGAGCTGTTTTTT. This translates into CASSELASTGRELFF.

The chain is built from TRBV28 and TRBJ2-5; unclear D gene. CDR1 MDHEN and CDR2 SYDVKM come from the germline V gene. V was cut by 3 bases and J by 4 bases, with 18 bases left in between. CDR3 length equals 16 residues. CDR3 coding DNA: TGTGCCAGCAGTTTTTCTGCGGCACCCGGTGGAGAGACCCAGTACTTC. Amino acid sequence: CASSFSAAPGGETQYF. Full variable domain (missing parts from reference TRBV28 and TRBJ2-5): DVKVTQSSRYLVKRTGEKVFLECVQDMDHENMFWYRQDPGLGLRLIYFSYDVKMKEKGDIPEGYSVSREKKERFSLILESASTNQTSMYLCASSFSAAPGGETQYFGPGTRLLVL.

The V call is TRBV5-1, the J call TRBJ2-1; the D is unclear. This CDR3 has 15 residues. V dropped 0 bases and J dropped 0 bases, with 7 bases sitting between them. Germline loops: CDR1 SGHRS, CDR2 YFSETQ. Here the CDR3 DNA reads TGCGCCAGCAGCTTGGACACAGTCTCCTACAATGAGCAGTTCTTC. Protein sequence: CASSLDTVSYNEQFF.

The V and J genes are TRBV27 and TRBJ2-7, with 11 bases identical to TRBD1. Germline lookup yields CDR1 MNHEY and CDR2 SMNVEV (reference sequence). The ends lost 5 bases at V and 4 bases at J; junction bases unmatched: 4. The CDR3 sequence is 14 residues long. CDR3 sequence: CASSDGTGGYEQYF. The CDR3 nucleotides read TGTGCCAGCAGTGACGGGACAGGGGGGTACGAGCAGTACTTC.

The V and J genes are TRBV7-9 and TRBJ1-1; no clear D. Germline CDR1 reads SEHNR; CDR2 reads FQNEAQ (reference sequence). V lost 2 bases, J lost 2 bases, and 6 bases lay in between. This CDR3 spans 13 amino acids. In DNA, the CDR3 is TGTGCCAGCAGCTTATTATCTAACACTGAAGCTTTCTTT. It yields the protein CASSLLSNTEAFF.

The chain uses TRBV5-1 and TRBJ2-3; possible D gene TRBD1, 5 bases. The CDR3 contains 15 residues. The V gene's germline CDR1 is SGHRS and CDR2 YFSETQ. Trimming stripped 0 bases from V and 2 bases from J, with 10 bases between. CDR3 sequence: CASSLGGMVTDTQYF. Written as DNA, the CDR3 is TGCGCCAGCAGCTTGGGGGGCATGGTCACAGATACGCAGTATTTT.

This clone was seen a few times. The chain combines TRBV28 with TRBJ1-2; 9 bases match TRBD1. CDR3 length equals 17 residues. V trimming: 10 bases; J trimming: 1 base; junction bases outside the gene matches: 16. CDR1 and CDR2 (germline): MDHEN, SYDVKM. The CDR3 reads CAIYPLGDRALNYGYTF. CDR3 sequence (DNA): TGTGCCATCTACCCTTTAGGGGACAGGGCCCTTAACTATGGCTACACCTTC.

This chain's CDR3 is CATSRDNGFRGETQYF. The CDR3 DNA reads as TGTGCCACCAGCAGAGATAACGGGTTCAGGGGGGAGACCCAGTACTTC. This rearrangement joins TRBV15 to TRBJ2-5; TRBD1 matches 7 bases. V lost 0 bases and J lost 5; bases outside the gene matches: 9. The CDR3 covers 16 residues. Per the germline V gene, CDR1 is LNHNV and CDR2 is YYDKDF (reference sequence). Based on the CDR3 plus reference TRBV15 and TRBJ2-5, the full variable domain is DAMVIQNPRYQVTQFGKPVTLSCSQTLNHNVMYWYQQKSSQAPKLLFHYYDKDFNNEADTPDNFQSRRPNTSFCFLDIRSPGLGDTAMYLCATSRDNGFRGETQYFGPGTRLLVL.

The chain links TRBV19 to TRBJ2-7; 8 nucleotides line up with TRBD1. CDR1 and CDR2 from the germline V gene are LNHDA and SQIVND (reference sequence). Trimming cost V 6 bases and J 2 bases; bases outside gene matches: 9. CDR3 length equals 15 residues. The CDR3 here is CASSPPGRGPYEQYF. CDR3 DNA: TGTGCCAGTAGCCCACCGGGCAGGGGGCCCTACGAGCAGTACTTC. The full variable domain, in which reference TRBV19 and TRBJ2-7 provide the parts outside the CDR3, is DGGITQSPKYLFRKEGQNVTLSCEQNLNHDAMYWYRQDPGQGLRLIYYSQIVNDFQKGDIAEGYSVSREKKESFPLTVTSAQKNPTAFYLCASSPPGRGPYEQYFGPGTRLTVT.

The rearrangement uses TRBV7-9 and TRBJ2-7, with D unclear. Germline CDR1 SEHNR, CDR2 FQNEAQ (reference sequence). V was pared by 2 bases and J by 2 bases, with 7 bases between. The CDR3 is 13 residues long. Here the CDR3 DNA reads TGTGCCAGCAGCTTACTCACTGCCTACGAGCAGTACTTC. Amino acid sequence: CASSLLTAYEQYF.

V and J are TRBV28 and TRBJ1-6; D possibly corresponds to TRBD1 (5 bases). The V end lost 3 bases, the J end lost 4 bases, and 7 bases lay between the germline ends. Germline CDR1 and CDR2: MDHEN and SYDVKM. CDR3 length: 14 residues. The CDR3 nucleotides read TGTGCCAGCAGTTTGGGGCGGTATAATTCACCCCTCCACTTT. It encodes CASSLGRYNSPLHF.